A single sample gave rise to the 21 T cell receptor beta chains below, sequenced in a study of cytomegalovirus exposure and HLA in healthy donors. A multiplex PCR was run with 60 Vbeta primers and 13 Jbeta primers. Sequenced by immunoSEQ multiplex PCR; TCRdb stores in-frame clones only, minus some. The table includes about 210,000 clones, 65% to 90% detected once. The sequencing input was PBMCs. The receptors derive from a woman aged 25 to 39 in good health and CMV-seronegative.

The chain couples TRBV5-1 to TRBJ1-3; D call uncertain. CDR3 length: 16 amino acids. V gave up 2 bases and J gave up 1 base, with 13 bases separating them. Germline V gene sequence: CDR1 SGHRS, CDR2 YFSETQ. Written as DNA, the CDR3 is TGCGCCAGCAGCTTCTGGGAGGGCACGTCTGGAAACACCATATATTTT. Protein product: CASSFWEGTSGNTIYF.

The V gene is TRBV5-6, the J gene TRBJ2-7, with a weak D call TRBD1 (6 bases). CDR3 length: 12 residues. The V gene lost 4 bases and the J gene lost 3 bases, with 8 bases spanning the gap. CDR1 is SGHDT and CDR2 is YYEEEE in the germline V gene. The CDR3 DNA is TGTGCCAGCAGCATCAGGGGCTACGAGCAGTACTTC. It translates to CASSIRGYEQYF. Combining the CDR3 with reference TRBV5-6 and TRBJ2-7 gives the whole variable domain DAGVTQSPTHLIKTRGQQVTLRCSPKSGHDTVSWYQQALGQGPQFIFQYYEEEERQRGNFPDRFSGHQFPNYSSELNVNALLLGDSALYLCASSIRGYEQYFGPGTRLTVT.

The chain combines TRBV4-1 with TRBJ2-3; 8 bases are shared with TRBD1. CDR1 and CDR2 from the germline V gene are MGHRA and YSYEKL. CDR3 length: 13 residues. V lost 1 base to trimming and J lost 10 bases; unmatched junction nucleotides: 4. The CDR3: CASSQAGTGSQYF. The CDR3 DNA follows: TGCGCCAGCAGCCAAGCCGGGACAGGATCGCAGTATTTT.

In its sample, this clone was seen once. The chain links TRBV11-2 to TRBJ2-1, with no clear D. This CDR3 is built from 13 residues. V lost 5 bases to trimming and J lost 8 bases, with 13 bases between them. Germline V gene sequence: CDR1 SGHAT, CDR2 FQNNGV. The CDR3 DNA is TGTGCCAGCAGCACATCTACAGACGATGAGCAGTTCTTC. Protein sequence: CASSTSTDDEQFF. The complete variable domain, with remaining parts taken from reference TRBV11-2 and TRBJ2-1, reads EAGVAQSPRYKIIEKRQSVAFWCNPISGHATLYWYQQILGQGPKLLIQFQNNGVVDDSQLPKDRFSAERLKGVDSTLKIQPAKLEDSAVYLCASSTSTDDEQFFGPGTRLTVL.

A note on this clone: The sample has other DNA sequences that encode this CDR3 too. The V and J genes are TRBV5-1 and TRBJ1-6; D remains unclear. From germline, CDR1 is SGHRS and CDR2 YFSETQ. The CDR3 runs 13 residues. The V gene lost 0 bases and the J gene lost 7 bases, with 5 bases spanning the gap. The CDR3 DNA follows: TGCGCCAGCAGCTTGGAACAGAATTCACCCCTCCACTTT. As protein: CASSLEQNSPLHF. The whole variable domain, filled in from reference TRBV5-1 and TRBJ1-6, reads KAGVTQTPRYLIKTRGQQVTLSCSPISGHRSVSWYQQTPGQGLQFLFEYFSETQRNKGNFPGRFSGRQFSNSRSEMNVSTLELGDSALYLCASSLEQNSPLHFGNGTRLTVT.

The J gene is TRBJ2-7, the V gene TRBV5-1; D perhaps matches TRBD2 (6 bases). The CDR3 length is 16 residues. Germline V CDR1 and CDR2: SGHRS, YFSETQ. Trimming left V 2 bases short and J 0 bases short, with 15 bases between. CDR3 DNA: TGCGCCAGCAGCTTTACTGCTCGGGGGAGCTCCTACGAGCAGTACTTC. Translation: CASSFTARGSSYEQYF. Full variable domain (remainder filled in from reference TRBV5-1 and TRBJ2-7): KAGVTQTPRYLIKTRGQQVTLSCSPISGHRSVSWYQQTPGQGLQFLFEYFSETQRNKGNFPGRFSGRQFSNSRSEMNVSTLELGDSALYLCASSFTARGSSYEQYFGPGTRLTVT.

The chain joins TRBV9 to TRBJ1-6, with TRBD1 matching over 8 bases. The CDR3 extends over 15 amino acids. Germline V CDR1 and CDR2: SGDLS, YYNGEE. V shed 1 base and J 14 bases; nucleotides not matched to a gene: 11. The CDR3 coding sequence is TGTGCCAGCAGCGTACCAGGGGGCCGGCATTCGGCCCTCCACTTT. Translating gives CASSVPGGRHSALHF.

The gene calls are TRBV11-2 and TRBJ2-6, with 10 nucleotides matching TRBD1. Unmatched junction bases numbered 3, after V lost 3 bases and J lost 1 base. Germline values: CDR1 SGHAT, CDR2 FQNNGV. This CDR3 region has 17 residues. CDR3 protein: CASSFGTGVSGANVLTF. The CDR3 nucleotides are TGTGCCAGCAGCTTTGGGACAGGGGTGTCTGGGGCCAACGTCCTGACTTTC.

The chain links TRBV18 to TRBJ1-3; TRBD1 matches 12 bases. Trimming took 1 base from V and 0 from J; bases not matched to a gene: 7. Germline V gives CDR1 KGHSH, CDR2 LQKENI. The CDR3 totals 19 residues. CDR3 region: CASSPRDRGPPGSGNTIYF. In DNA form, the CDR3 reads TGTGCCAGCTCACCACGGGACAGGGGGCCACCAGGCTCTGGAAACACCATATATTTT. Drawing the rest from reference TRBV18 and TRBJ1-3, the complete variable domain is NAGVMQNPRHLVRRRGQEARLRCSPMKGHSHVYWYRQLPEEGLKFMVYLQKENIIDESGMPKERFSAEFPKEGPSILRIQQVVRGDSAAYFCASSPRDRGPPGSGNTIYFGEGSWLTVV.

The rearrangement joins TRBV28 to TRBJ2-7; 8 nucleotides line up with TRBD1. V lost 7 bases to trimming and J lost 5 bases; unmatched junction nucleotides: 13. Germline CDR1 reads MDHEN; CDR2 reads SYDVKM. The CDR3 runs to 15 residues. CDR3 region: CASTSGQGARDEQYF. The CDR3 DNA reads TGTGCCAGCACCTCGGGCCAGGGGGCGCGGGACGAGCAGTACTTC. Drawing the rest from reference TRBV28 and TRBJ2-7, the complete variable domain is DVKVTQSSRYLVKRTGEKVFLECVQDMDHENMFWYRQDPGLGLRLIYFSYDVKMKEKGDIPEGYSVSREKKERFSLILESASTNQTSMYLCASTSGQGARDEQYFGPGTRLTVT.

V is TRBV7-8 and J is TRBJ2-1; the match to TRBD2 covers 13 bases. Trimming at V came to 5 bases and at J to 4 bases, leaving 11 bases not matched to a gene. The germline CDR1 and CDR2 sequences are SGHVS and FQNEAQ. The CDR3 is 18 residues long. The CDR3 spells CASSAALAGGPSYNEQFF. CDR3 nucleotides: TGTGCCAGCAGCGCAGCACTAGCGGGAGGGCCGAGTTACAATGAGCAGTTCTTC.

This rearrangement joins TRBV5-1 to TRBJ2-7, with 9 bases matching TRBD1. The CDR3 consists of 15 residues. V lost 4 bases and J lost 0; bases outside the gene matches: 5. From germline, CDR1 is SGHRS and CDR2 YFSETQ. The CDR3 coding sequence is TGCGCCAGCAGCATCGGGACAGGGAGCTCCTACGAGCAGTACTTC. The encoded protein is CASSIGTGSSYEQYF.

The chain has TRBV5-5 and TRBJ2-7, with 11 positions matching TRBD2. Germline V gene data show CDR1 as SGHKS and CDR2 as YYEKEE (reference sequence). V dropped 3 bases and J dropped 7; count of bases not matched to a gene: 6. The CDR3 is 14 amino acids. Written as DNA, the CDR3 is TGTGCCAGCAGCTGGGGGACTAGCGGATGGGAGCAGTACTTC. Its translation: CASSWGTSGWEQYF.

This clone was detected a few times. The rearrangement links TRBV11-3 to TRBJ2-1; possible D gene TRBD2, 5 bases. The CDR3 sequence is 15 residues long. Germline lookup yields CDR1 SGHNT and CDR2 YENEEA. Trimming stripped 3 bases from V and 7 bases from J, with 16 bases between. The CDR3 coding sequence is TGTGCCAGCAGCTTGACCGGACTTTCGGGGAATGAGCAGTTCTTC. Residues: CASSLTGLSGNEQFF.

The chain has TRBV12-5 and TRBJ2-7; TRBD1 matches at 8 bases. This CDR3 is built from 17 residues. CDR1 and CDR2 from the germline V gene are LGHNT and FRNRAP. After removal of 0 bases from V and 6 bases from J, the junction contained 13 bases not matched to a gene. The CDR3 sequence: CASGLVKSGQAIPEQYF. CDR3 sequence (DNA): TGTGCTAGTGGTTTGGTAAAATCGGGACAGGCTATTCCCGAGCAGTACTTC.

DNA for the CDR3: TGTGCCAGTAGGGTTAATCTAGCGGGGCGTAACAATGAGCAGTTCTTC. It codes for CASRVNLAGRNNEQFF. The chain employs TRBV19 and TRBJ2-1; TRBD2 matches at 9 bases. V lost 6 bases, J lost 5 bases, and 11 bases stayed unmatched. Germline V gene sequence: CDR1 LNHDA, CDR2 SQIVND (reference sequence). The CDR3 runs 16 residues.

The chain is built from TRBV7-6 and TRBJ2-7; TRBD2 is a possible D gene (6 bases). The CDR3 length is 15 residues. Germline V lookup: CDR1 SGHVS, CDR2 FNYEAQ. Trimming pared 5 bases from V and 1 base from J, leaving 15 bases between. In DNA form, the CDR3 reads TGTGCCAGCAGCCCGAGGACTACCCTTTCCTACGAGCAGTACTTC. Amino acids: CASSPRTTLSYEQYF.

In DNA form, the CDR3 reads TGCGCCAGCAGCGGGGGGGGTATCTCCACCGGGGAGCTGTTTTTT. It specifies CASSGGGISTGELFF. The chain couples TRBV5-1 to TRBJ2-2; 7 bases line up with TRBD2. V shed 4 bases, J shed 4 bases, and the junction held 7 bases outside the gene matches. There are 15 residues in the CDR3. Germline CDR1 is SGHRS and CDR2 is YFSETQ.

This clone was seen only a few times. This rearrangement joins TRBV6-5 to TRBJ1-2; 10 bases match TRBD1. This CDR3 is built from 14 residues. Germline-derived CDR1 and CDR2 are MNHEY and SVGAGI. J was trimmed by 7 bases and V by 5 bases; bases with no gene match: 7. CDR3 in DNA: TGTGCCAGCAGTGAGGGACAGGGGTCGCGTGGCTACACCTTC. Protein product: CASSEGQGSRGYTF.

The gene calls are TRBV9 and TRBJ2-2, with D possibly being TRBD2 (5 bases). V was pared by 0 bases and J by 0 bases, with 9 bases between. CDR1 is SGDLS, CDR2 YYNGEE, per germline. The CDR3 extends over 16 amino acids. CDR3 DNA: TGTGCCAGCAGCGTAGGGCTAGCCCCGAACACCGGGGAGCTGTTTTTT. Protein product: CASSVGLAPNTGELFF.

This chain uses TRBV6-6 with TRBJ1-1, with a tentative D call TRBD1 (5 bases). This CDR3 has 15 residues. Trimming removed 6 bases at V and 3 bases at J, with 17 bases between. The germline CDR1 and CDR2 sequences are MNHNY and SVGAGI (reference sequence). Written as DNA, the CDR3 is TGTGCCAGCAGAACGGGATGGGGAGGGGACACTGAAGCTTTCTTT. Translated, it gives CASRTGWGGDTEAFF.